One T cell receptor (beta chain) is described in this entry. Its antigen is undetermined. These data originate in a study of cytomegalovirus exposure and HLA in healthy donors. Study-level information: The same platform was used for the 130 or so validation repertoires as for the roughly 730 first-cohort repertoires, as reported in a later analysis. Study results and caveats: Within the approximately 110 validation repertoires, first-cohort TCR clusters tended to co-occur, according to a later analysis. It was reportedly the case that the classifier diagnosed cytomegalovirus status with high specificity and sensitivity.

Trimming took off 4 bases at V and 7 bases at J, with 8 bases between the two ends. The CDR3 loop spans 13 amino acids. CDR1 MNHEY and CDR2 SVGAGI come from the germline V gene. The data were produced by immunoSEQ multiplex PCR, yet TCRdb's version contains in-frame clones alone and is incomplete. The sample carries roughly 100,000 clones, roughly 90% recorded once. The chain recombines TRBV6-5 with TRBJ1-6; D perhaps matches TRBD1 (5 bases). The source is a woman under 30 in good health and CMV-seropositive. Source material: PBMCs. CDR3 sequence (DNA): TGTGCCAGCAGTTTGGGGCGGAATTCACCCCTCCACTTT. Amino acid sequence: CASSLGRNSPLHF.